These 5 T cell receptor beta chains share one sample of origin, sequenced in a study of blood T cell repertoires in COVID-19. Method: immunoSEQ multiplex PCR; TCRdb's copy keeps in-frame clones and lacks some. The table records roughly 150,000 clones, more than 75% of them present only once. Sequenced material: peripheral blood. The source of these receptors is a man between 60 and 75 years old with active or convalescent COVID-19.

V and J are TRBV25-1 and TRBJ1-4, with 8 bases aligning to TRBD1. Germline lookup yields CDR1 MGHDK and CDR2 SYGVNS. This CDR3 is 16 amino acids long. J gave up 6 bases and V 4 bases, and 10 bases lay outside the gene matches. This CDR3 reads CASSVQRTGWDEKLFF. CDR3 in DNA: TGTGCCAGCAGTGTCCAAAGGACAGGGTGGGATGAAAAACTGTTTTTT.

The CDR3 spells CASSSSIAGGTGELFF. Written as DNA, the CDR3 is TGTGCCAGCAGCTCCTCGATAGCGGGAGGCACCGGGGAGCTGTTTTTT. V is TRBV5-4 and J is TRBJ2-2; 10 nucleotides line up with TRBD2. The CDR3 sequence is 16 residues long. Germline lookup yields CDR1 SGHNT and CDR2 YYREEE (reference sequence). Germline trimming cut 3 bases from V and 4 bases from J; bases unmatched to any gene: 6.

This sequence joins TRBV27 and TRBJ1-3, with 8 bases matching TRBD1. Germline-derived CDR1 and CDR2 are MNHEY and SMNVEV (reference sequence). V gave up 6 bases and J gave up 4 bases; unmatched junction bases: 2. The CDR3 covers 13 residues. CDR3 in DNA: TGTGCCAGCAGGGGGACAGGCGGAAACACCATATATTTT. This encodes CASRGTGGNTIYF.

This clone was observed a few times. The same CDR3 also results from other DNA sequences found in this sample. The chain has TRBV10-1 and TRBJ1-2; D may be TRBD1 (5 bases). Trimming pared 2 bases from V and 5 bases from J, leaving 9 bases between. The CDR3 consists of 13 residues. Looked up from germline, CDR1 is WNHNN and CDR2 is SYGVQD (reference sequence). CDR3 in amino acids: CASSERQGYGYTF. CDR3 nucleotides: TGCGCCAGCAGTGAGCGGCAGGGTTATGGCTACACCTTC.

This clone has just one count. V and J are TRBV28 and TRBJ2-5; 7 bases are a match to TRBD1. Germline V lookup: CDR1 MDHEN, CDR2 SYDVKM. V lost 8 bases and J lost 1; bases outside the gene matches: 10. The CDR3 loop spans 15 amino acids. CDR3 amino acids: CASLSGGTAQETQYF. For the CDR3, the DNA is TGTGCCAGCCTCTCAGGTGGGACAGCCCAAGAGACCCAGTACTTC.